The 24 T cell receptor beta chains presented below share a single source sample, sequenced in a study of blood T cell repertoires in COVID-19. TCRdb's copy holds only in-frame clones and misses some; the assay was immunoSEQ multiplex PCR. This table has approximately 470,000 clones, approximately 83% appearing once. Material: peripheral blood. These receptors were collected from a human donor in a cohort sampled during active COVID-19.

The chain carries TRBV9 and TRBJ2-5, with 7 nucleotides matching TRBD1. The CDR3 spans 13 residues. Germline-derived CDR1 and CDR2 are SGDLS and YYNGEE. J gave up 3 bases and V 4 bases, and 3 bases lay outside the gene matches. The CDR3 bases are TGTGCCAGCAGCCCCGGGACAGAAGAGACCCAGTACTTC. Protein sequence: CASSPGTEETQYF.

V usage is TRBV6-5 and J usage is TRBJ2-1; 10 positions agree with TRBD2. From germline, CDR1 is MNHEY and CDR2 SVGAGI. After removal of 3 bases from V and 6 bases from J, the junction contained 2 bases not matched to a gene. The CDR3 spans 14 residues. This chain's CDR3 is CASSYSGRRNEQFF. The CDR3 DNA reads TGTGCCAGCAGTTATAGCGGGAGGCGCAATGAGCAGTTCTTC.

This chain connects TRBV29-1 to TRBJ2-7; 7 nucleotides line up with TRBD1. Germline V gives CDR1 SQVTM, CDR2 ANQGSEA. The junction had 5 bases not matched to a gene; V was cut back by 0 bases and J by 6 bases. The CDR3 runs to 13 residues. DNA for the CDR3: TGCAGCGTTGAAGACTGGGACAGAATCGAGCAGTACTTC. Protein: CSVEDWDRIEQYF.

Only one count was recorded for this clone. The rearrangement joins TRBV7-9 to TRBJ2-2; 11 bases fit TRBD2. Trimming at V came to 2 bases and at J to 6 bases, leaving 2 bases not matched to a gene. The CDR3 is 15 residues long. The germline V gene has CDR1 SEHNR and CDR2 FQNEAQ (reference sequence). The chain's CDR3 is CASSLLAGGPGELFF. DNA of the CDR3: TGTGCCAGCAGCTTACTAGCGGGAGGTCCCGGGGAGCTGTTTTTT.

The CDR3 nucleotides read TGTGCCAGCAGCCGGACTAGCGGGTTCATATACGAGCAGTACTTC. Its protein product is CASSRTSGFIYEQYF. The genes are TRBV7-2 and TRBJ2-7, with 11 nucleotides matching TRBD2. The CDR3 consists of 15 residues. V was clipped by 5 bases and J by 4 bases; unmatched bases: 7. Germline CDR1 is SGHTA and CDR2 is FQGNSA.

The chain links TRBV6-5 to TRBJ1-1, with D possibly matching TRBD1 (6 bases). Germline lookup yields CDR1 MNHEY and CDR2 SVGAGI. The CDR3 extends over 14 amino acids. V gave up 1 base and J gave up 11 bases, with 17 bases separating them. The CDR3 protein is CASSYWSGGSGAFF. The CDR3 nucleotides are TGTGCCAGCAGTTACTGGTCGGGGGGCTCAGGGGCTTTCTTT.

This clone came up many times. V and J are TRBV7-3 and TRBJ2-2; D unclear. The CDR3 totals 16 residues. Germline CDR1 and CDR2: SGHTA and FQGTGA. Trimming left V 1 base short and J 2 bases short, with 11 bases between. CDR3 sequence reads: CASSLMPTGNTGELFF. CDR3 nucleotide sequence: TGTGCCAGCAGCTTAATGCCGACTGGCAACACCGGGGAGCTGTTTTTT. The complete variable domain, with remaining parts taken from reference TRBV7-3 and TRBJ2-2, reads GAGVSQTPSNKVTEKGKYVELRCDPISGHTALYWYRQSLGQGPEFLIYFQGTGAADDSGLPNDRFFAVRPEGSVSTLKIQRTERGDSAVYLCASSLMPTGNTGELFFGEGSRLTVL.

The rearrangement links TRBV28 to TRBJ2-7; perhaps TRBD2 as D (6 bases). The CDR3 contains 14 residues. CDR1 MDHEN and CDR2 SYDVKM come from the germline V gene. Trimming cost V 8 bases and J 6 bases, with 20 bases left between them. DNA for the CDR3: TGTGCCAGCCGACCCCTAGCGACTTCCGGCGAGCAGTACTTC. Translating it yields CASRPLATSGEQYF. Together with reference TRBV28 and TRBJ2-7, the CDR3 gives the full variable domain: DVKVTQSSRYLVKRTGEKVFLECVQDMDHENMFWYRQDPGLGLRLIYFSYDVKMKEKGDIPEGYSVSREKKERFSLILESASTNQTSMYLCASRPLATSGEQYFGPGTRLTVT.

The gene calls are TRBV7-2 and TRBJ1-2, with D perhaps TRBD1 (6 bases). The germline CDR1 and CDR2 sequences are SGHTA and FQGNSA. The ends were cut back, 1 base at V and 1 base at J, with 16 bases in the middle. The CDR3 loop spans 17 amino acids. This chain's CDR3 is CASSLDPGAYRNYGYTF. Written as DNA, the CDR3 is TGTGCCAGCAGCTTAGATCCAGGGGCCTACCGTAACTATGGCTACACCTTC.

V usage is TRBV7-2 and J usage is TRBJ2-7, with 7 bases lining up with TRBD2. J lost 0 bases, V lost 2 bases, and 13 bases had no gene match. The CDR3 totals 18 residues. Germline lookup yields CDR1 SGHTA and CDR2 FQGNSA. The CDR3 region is CASSLPPGGRLSSYEQYF. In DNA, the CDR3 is TGTGCCAGCAGCTTACCTCCCGGGGGGAGGCTGAGCTCCTACGAGCAGTACTTC.

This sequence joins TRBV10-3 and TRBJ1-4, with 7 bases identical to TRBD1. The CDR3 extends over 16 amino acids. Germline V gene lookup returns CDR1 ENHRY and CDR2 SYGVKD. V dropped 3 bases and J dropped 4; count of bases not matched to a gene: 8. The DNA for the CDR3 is TGTGCCATCAGTGATGCACAGGGGCAAAGTAATGAAAAACTGTTTTTT. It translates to CAISDAQGQSNEKLFF.

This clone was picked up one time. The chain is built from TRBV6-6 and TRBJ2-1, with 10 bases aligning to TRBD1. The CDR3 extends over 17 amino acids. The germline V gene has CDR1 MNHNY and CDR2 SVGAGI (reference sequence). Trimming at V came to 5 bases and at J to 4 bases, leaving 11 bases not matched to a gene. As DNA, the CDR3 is TGTGCCAGCAGTCTACACCTGACAGGGGGCGGGTACAATGAGCAGTTCTTC. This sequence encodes CASSLHLTGGGYNEQFF.

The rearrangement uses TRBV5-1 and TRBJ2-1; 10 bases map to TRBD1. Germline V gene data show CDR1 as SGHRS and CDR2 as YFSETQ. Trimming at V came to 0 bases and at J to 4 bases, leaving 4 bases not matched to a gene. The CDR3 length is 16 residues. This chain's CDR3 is CASSLERQGAYNEQFF. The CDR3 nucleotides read TGCGCCAGCAGCTTGGAGCGACAGGGGGCTTACAATGAGCAGTTCTTC.

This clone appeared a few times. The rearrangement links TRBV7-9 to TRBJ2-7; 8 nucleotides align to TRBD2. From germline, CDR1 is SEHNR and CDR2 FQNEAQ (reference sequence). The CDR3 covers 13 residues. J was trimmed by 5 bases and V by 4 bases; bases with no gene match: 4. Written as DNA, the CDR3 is TGTGCCAGCAGCTCCGGGAGGGACCACGAGCAGTACTTC. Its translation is CASSSGRDHEQYF.

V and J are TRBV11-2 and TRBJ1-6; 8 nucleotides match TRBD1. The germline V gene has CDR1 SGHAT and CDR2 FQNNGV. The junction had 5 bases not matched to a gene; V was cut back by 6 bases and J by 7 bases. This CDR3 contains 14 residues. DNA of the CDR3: TGTGCCAGCAGAAAGGGACAGGAGAATTCACCCCTCCACTTT. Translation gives CASRKGQENSPLHF.

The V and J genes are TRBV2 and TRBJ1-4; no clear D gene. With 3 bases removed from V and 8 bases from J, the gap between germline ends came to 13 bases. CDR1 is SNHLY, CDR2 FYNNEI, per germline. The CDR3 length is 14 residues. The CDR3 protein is CASSELQSGEKLFF. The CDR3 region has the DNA TGTGCCAGCAGTGAGCTACAGTCGGGAGAAAAACTGTTTTTT.

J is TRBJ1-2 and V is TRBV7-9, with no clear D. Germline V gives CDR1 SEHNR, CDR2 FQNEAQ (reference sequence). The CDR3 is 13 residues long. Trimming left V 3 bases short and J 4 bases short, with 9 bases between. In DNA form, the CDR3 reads TGTGCCAGCAGCTTTGGAGTGAGCTATGGCTACACCTTC. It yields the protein CASSFGVSYGYTF.

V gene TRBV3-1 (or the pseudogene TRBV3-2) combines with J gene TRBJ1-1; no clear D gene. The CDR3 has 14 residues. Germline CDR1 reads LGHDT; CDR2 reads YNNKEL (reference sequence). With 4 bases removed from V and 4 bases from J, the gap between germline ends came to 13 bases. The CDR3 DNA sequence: TGTGCCAGCAGCCCCTCTGTCGAGCGCACTGAAGCTTTCTTT. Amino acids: CASSPSVERTEAFF.

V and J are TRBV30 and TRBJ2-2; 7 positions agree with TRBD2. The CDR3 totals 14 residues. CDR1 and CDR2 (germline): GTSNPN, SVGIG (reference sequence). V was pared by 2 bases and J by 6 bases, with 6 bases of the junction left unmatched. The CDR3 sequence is CAWSSGRAPGELFF. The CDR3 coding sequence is TGTGCCTGGAGTAGTGGGAGGGCCCCCGGGGAGCTGTTTTTT.

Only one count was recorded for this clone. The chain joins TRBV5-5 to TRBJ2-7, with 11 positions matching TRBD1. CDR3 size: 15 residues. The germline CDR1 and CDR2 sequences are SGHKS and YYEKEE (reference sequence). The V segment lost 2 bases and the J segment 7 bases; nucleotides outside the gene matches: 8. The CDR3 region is CASSFPGQGVIEQYF. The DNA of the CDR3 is TGTGCCAGCAGCTTCCCGGGACAGGGGGTAATTGAGCAGTACTTC. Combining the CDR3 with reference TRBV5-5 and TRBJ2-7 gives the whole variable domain DAGVTQSPTHLIKTRGQQVTLRCSPISGHKSVSWYQQVLGQGPQFIFQYYEKEERGRGNFPDRFSARQFPNYSSELNVNALLLGDSALYLCASSFPGQGVIEQYFGPGTRLTVT.

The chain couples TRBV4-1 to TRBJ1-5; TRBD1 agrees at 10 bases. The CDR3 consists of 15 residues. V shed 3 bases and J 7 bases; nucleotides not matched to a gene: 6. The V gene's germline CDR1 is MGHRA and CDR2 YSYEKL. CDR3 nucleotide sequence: TGCGCCAGCAGCCAGACAGGGGGCGGCGGACAGCCCCAGCATTTT. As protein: CASSQTGGGGQPQHF.

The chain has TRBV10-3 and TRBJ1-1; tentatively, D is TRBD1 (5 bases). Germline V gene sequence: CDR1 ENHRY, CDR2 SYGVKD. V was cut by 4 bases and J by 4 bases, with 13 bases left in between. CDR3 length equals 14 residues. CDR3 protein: CAISGQGRVTEAFF. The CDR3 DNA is TGTGCCATCAGTGGCCAGGGTAGGGTCACTGAAGCTTTCTTT.

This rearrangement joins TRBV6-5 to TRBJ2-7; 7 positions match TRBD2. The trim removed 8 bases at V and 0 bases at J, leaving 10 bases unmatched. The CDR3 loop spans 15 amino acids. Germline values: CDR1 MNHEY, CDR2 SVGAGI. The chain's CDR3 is CASLLSGWNSYEQYF. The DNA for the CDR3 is TGTGCCAGCCTCCTTAGCGGGTGGAACTCCTACGAGCAGTACTTC.

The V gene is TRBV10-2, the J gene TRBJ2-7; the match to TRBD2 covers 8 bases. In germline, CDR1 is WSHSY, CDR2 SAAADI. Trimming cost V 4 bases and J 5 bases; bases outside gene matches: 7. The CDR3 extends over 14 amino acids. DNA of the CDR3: TGCGCCAGCAGTGTGGCGGGAGGATCGAACGAGCAGTACTTC. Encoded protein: CASSVAGGSNEQYF.